The 30 T cell receptor beta chains listed next were all sequenced from one sample in a study of control samples from healthy donors and cancer patients. This table comes from immunoSEQ multiplex PCR, and its TCRdb copy is limited to in-frame clones, with some not included. Of some 48,000 clones in the sample, roughly 92% were seen once. Sequences were obtained from PBMCs. Receptor source: a woman in her 50s with head and neck cancer.

This chain links TRBV3-1 (or the pseudogene TRBV3-2) with TRBJ2-5; D perhaps matches TRBD1 (5 bases). The CDR3 length is 14 residues. The ends were cut back, 1 base at V and 2 bases at J, with 8 bases in the middle. Germline CDR1 and CDR2: LGHDT and YNNKEL (reference sequence). The CDR3 loop reads CASSQGREQETQYF. The CDR3, as DNA: TGTGCCAGCAGCCAAGGCAGGGAACAAGAGACCCAGTACTTC.

The V call is TRBV19, the J call TRBJ2-7, with D maybe TRBD1 (6 bases). With 2 bases removed from V and 3 bases from J, the gap between germline ends came to 11 bases. Germline V gives CDR1 LNHDA, CDR2 SQIVND (reference sequence). The CDR3 has 14 residues. The CDR3 nucleotides read TGTGCCAGTAGTATACGGGACACGGGCTACGAGCAGTACTTC. Amino acid sequence: CASSIRDTGYEQYF. The whole variable domain, filled in from reference TRBV19 and TRBJ2-7, reads DGGITQSPKYLFRKEGQNVTLSCEQNLNHDAMYWYRQDPGQGLRLIYYSQIVNDFQKGDIAEGYSVSREKKESFPLTVTSAQKNPTAFYLCASSIRDTGYEQYFGPGTRLTVT.

The rearrangement uses TRBV24-1 and TRBJ2-1; 8 positions agree with TRBD2. The ends lost 0 bases at V and 0 bases at J; junction bases unmatched: 6. Germline V gives CDR1 KGHDR, CDR2 SFDVKD. This CDR3 has 18 amino acids. The CDR3 reads CATSDLLSSGYSYNEQFF. CDR3 bases: TGTGCCACCAGTGATTTGTTGTCTAGCGGGTACTCCTACAATGAGCAGTTCTTC.

This chain connects TRBV28 to TRBJ1-4; D remains ambiguous. The V end lost 4 bases, the J end lost 4 bases, and 16 bases lay between the germline ends. From germline, CDR1 is MDHEN and CDR2 SYDVKM. This CDR3 comprises 16 residues. The CDR3: CASSSMGKAYNEKLFF. CDR3 DNA: TGTGCCAGCAGTTCAATGGGAAAGGCCTATAATGAAAAACTGTTTTTT.

CDR3 loop: CASSLDLAGGTGVTQYF. CDR3 DNA: TGTGCCAGCAGCTTAGACCTAGCGGGGGGAACGGGAGTGACGCAGTATTTT. The chain couples TRBV7-2 to TRBJ2-3; 11 nucleotides agree with TRBD2. From germline, CDR1 is SGHTA and CDR2 FQGNSA. The junction had 12 bases not matched to a gene; V was cut back by 1 base and J by 9 bases. The CDR3 has 17 residues.

The J gene is TRBJ1-4, the V gene TRBV6-6, with D perhaps matching TRBD1 (5 bases). Deletions cut 8 bases from V and 4 bases from J, with 11 bases between. This CDR3 is built from 13 residues. Looked up from germline, CDR1 is MNHNY and CDR2 is SVGAGI (reference sequence). CDR3 bases: TGTGCCAGCCTATCAGGGATTAATGAAAAACTGTTTTTT. Translated: CASLSGINEKLFF.

The chain joins TRBV6-5 to TRBJ2-1; D may match TRBD1 or TRBD2 (6 bases each). The CDR3 has 14 amino acids. Germline CDR1 MNHEY, CDR2 SVGAGI. V lost 8 bases to trimming and J lost 9 bases, with 20 bases between them. CDR3 residues: CASSWGPGEVEQFF. The DNA for the CDR3 is TGTGCCAGCTCCTGGGGCCCAGGGGAGGTTGAGCAGTTCTTC.

The chain has TRBV20-1 and TRBJ1-2; maybe TRBD1 (6 bases). The V end was cut by 2 bases, the J end by 8 bases, with 9 bases between. There are 11 residues in the CDR3. CDR1 DFQATT and CDR2 SNEGSKA come from the germline V gene (reference sequence). The CDR3 DNA reads TGCAGTGCTAGAAGGGGGGACGGCTACACCTTC. This codes for CSARRGDGYTF.

V usage is TRBV5-4 and J usage is TRBJ2-2, with TRBD1 matching 10 bases. Germline assignment: CDR1 SGHNT and CDR2 YYREEE (reference sequence). The junction had 2 bases not matched to a gene; V was cut back by 3 bases and J by 3 bases. The CDR3 is made up of 15 amino acids. The DNA of the CDR3 is TGTGCCAGCAGCTGGGGGACAGGGGACACCGGGGAGCTGTTTTTT. Amino acid sequence: CASSWGTGDTGELFF.

The chain has TRBV19 and TRBJ2-1, with 11 positions matching TRBD2. Trimming removed 6 bases from V and 10 bases from J; junction bases left unmatched: 11. Germline CDR1 and CDR2: LNHDA and SQIVND (reference sequence). The CDR3 has 15 amino acids. This CDR3 is CASRIPGLAAGEQFF. The CDR3 coding sequence is TGTGCCAGTAGGATACCGGGACTAGCGGCTGGGGAGCAGTTCTTC.

The chain employs TRBV6-5 and TRBJ1-5; TRBD1 is a possible D gene (5 bases). Germline V gene lookup returns CDR1 MNHEY and CDR2 SVGAGI. V was pared by 6 bases and J by 6 bases, with 18 bases between. This CDR3 is built from 15 residues. The CDR3 sequence: CASSLDQLRGQPQHF. The CDR3 region has the DNA TGTGCCAGCAGCCTCGATCAGCTGAGGGGTCAGCCCCAGCATTTT.

This chain connects TRBV19 to TRBJ2-7; TRBD1 might be the D (6 bases). V lost 1 base to trimming and J lost 5 bases, with 9 bases between them. Germline values: CDR1 LNHDA, CDR2 SQIVND (reference sequence). The CDR3 totals 13 residues. CDR3 coding DNA: TGTGCCAGTAGTATAGCGGGACAAAACGAGCAGTACTTC. Translation gives CASSIAGQNEQYF.

V is TRBV10-3 and J is TRBJ2-7; 7 nucleotides line up with TRBD2. Trimming cost V 4 bases and J 2 bases; bases outside gene matches: 5. CDR1 and CDR2 (germline): ENHRY, SYGVKD. The CDR3 runs to 14 residues. This chain's CDR3 is CAISGVAGPYEQYF. CDR3 sequence (DNA): TGTGCCATCAGTGGTGTAGCGGGTCCCTACGAGCAGTACTTC.

This clone was seen once. The gene calls are TRBV5-6 and TRBJ2-7; D uncertain. V was shortened by 4 bases and J by 4 bases, with 9 bases between the two germline ends. Germline assignment: CDR1 SGHDT and CDR2 YYEEEE. This CDR3 is built from 12 residues. The CDR3 coding sequence is TGTGCCAGCAGCCGGGTGGCGTACGAGCAGTACTTC. This translates into CASSRVAYEQYF.

The CDR3 spells CASSPTGAGRGYTF. DNA of the CDR3: TGTGCCAGCAGCCCCACGGGTGCAGGGAGAGGCTACACCTTC. The V gene is TRBV9, the J gene TRBJ1-2; D is perhaps TRBD1 (5 bases). The V gene's germline CDR1 is SGDLS and CDR2 YYNGEE. This CDR3 has 14 amino acids. Deletions cut 4 bases from V and 8 bases from J, with 18 bases between.

The V gene is TRBV23-1, the J gene TRBJ2-3, with D uncertain. TRBV23-1 is noted as an ORF with a role that remains uncertain. This CDR3 is 12 amino acids long. V lost 1 base and J lost 7, with 6 bases in between. Here the CDR3 reads CASSQFGNTQYF. In DNA, the CDR3 is TGCGCCAGCAGTCAATTTGGGAATACGCAGTATTTT.

V gene TRBV6-2 or TRBV6-3 combines with J gene TRBJ2-7, with 8 nucleotides matching TRBD2. V shed 0 bases and J 7 bases; nucleotides not matched to a gene: 14. The CDR3 spans 17 residues. The germline V gene has CDR1 MNHEY and CDR2 SVGEGT. The CDR3 bases are TGTGCCAGCAGTTACTCGATGCTCGGGAGGGCAGGTCAGGAGCAGTACTTC. Translating gives CASSYSMLGRAGQEQYF.

CDR3 nucleotide sequence: TGTGCCACCAGCCGGGACAGGGTAGGCACCGGGGAGCTGTTTTTT. It codes for CATSRDRVGTGELFF. The V call is TRBV15, the J call TRBJ2-2; TRBD1 matches 9 bases. Germline V gene data show CDR1 as LNHNV and CDR2 as YYDKDF (reference sequence). This CDR3 is 15 amino acids long. V trimming: 5 bases; J trimming: 4 bases; junction bases outside the gene matches: 5.

The chain links TRBV7-2 to TRBJ1-4; the D is unclear. CDR1 and CDR2 from the germline V gene are SGHTA and FQGNSA. This CDR3 comprises 13 residues. Deletions cut 5 bases from V and 5 bases from J, with 9 bases between. This chain's CDR3 is CASSNGGNEKLFF. The CDR3 coding sequence is TGTGCCAGCAGCAACGGCGGGAATGAAAAACTGTTTTTT.

The gene calls are TRBV6-2 or TRBV6-3 and TRBJ2-1; D gene ambiguous. The CDR3 consists of 15 residues. V lost 0 bases and J lost 10, with 16 bases in between. The germline CDR1 and CDR2 sequences are MNHEY and SVGEGT. The CDR3 region has the DNA TGTGCCAGCAGTTACTCCCAAGGCCGTTCCCACGAGCAGTTCTTC. Protein product: CASSYSQGRSHEQFF.

This CDR3 is CASSRTTSGGDYQETQYF. In DNA, the CDR3 is TGTGCCAGCAGCCGGACCACTAGCGGGGGCGATTACCAAGAGACCCAGTACTTC. The chain is built from TRBV4-2 and TRBJ2-5; 11 bases map to TRBD2. The CDR3 extends over 18 amino acids. Germline V gives CDR1 LGHNA, CDR2 YNFKEQ. The V gene end was trimmed by 4 bases and the J gene end by 0 bases; junction bases not matched to a gene: 10.

This chain links TRBV5-1 with TRBJ2-6; D is possibly TRBD2 (6 bases). CDR1 and CDR2 (germline): SGHRS, YFSETQ. This CDR3 spans 18 amino acids. V dropped 0 bases and J dropped 4 bases, with 17 bases sitting between them. The CDR3 nucleotides are TGCGCCAGCAGCTTGGGGGCGGGGTCCTCTACCGGGGCCAACGTCCTGACTTTC. Its translation: CASSLGAGSSTGANVLTF.

The gene calls are TRBV29-1 and TRBJ2-7; 13 bases map to TRBD2. V shed 4 bases and J 4 bases; nucleotides not matched to a gene: 4. The CDR3 has 14 amino acids. Germline values: CDR1 SQVTM, CDR2 ANQGSEA. The CDR3 loop reads CSVARTSGSYEQYF. The CDR3, as DNA: TGCAGCGTTGCCCGGACTAGCGGGAGTTACGAGCAGTACTTC.

The V and J genes are TRBV28 and TRBJ1-4; tentative D call: TRBD1 (6 bases). The CDR3 has 15 residues. The germline CDR1 and CDR2 sequences are MDHEN and SYDVKM. Trimming removed 2 bases at V and 7 bases at J, with 14 bases between. CDR3 sequence (DNA): TGTGCCAGCAGTTTAGCGGGGGGCCTGAGTGAAAAACTGTTTTTT. Amino acids: CASSLAGGLSEKLFF.

V gene TRBV9 combines with J gene TRBJ1-6, with a possible D match to TRBD1 (5 bases). Germline assignment: CDR1 SGDLS and CDR2 YYNGEE. With 0 bases removed from V and 9 bases from J, the gap between germline ends came to 13 bases. CDR3 length equals 15 residues. The DNA for the CDR3 is TGTGCCAGCAGCGTAGCTGGGGGACGGAGTTCACCCCTCCACTTT. Protein product: CASSVAGGRSSPLHF. Together with reference TRBV9 and TRBJ1-6, the CDR3 gives the full variable domain: DSGVTQTPKHLITATGQRVTLRCSPRSGDLSVYWYQQSLDQGLQFLIQYYNGEERAKGNILERFSAQQFPDLHSELNLSSLELGDSALYFCASSVAGGRSSPLHFGNGTRLTVT.

This sequence joins TRBV12-5 and TRBJ1-1; D call uncertain. Germline V gives CDR1 LGHNT, CDR2 FRNRAP. The CDR3 sequence is 13 residues long. V lost 0 bases, J lost 4 bases, and 6 bases lay in between. CDR3 coding DNA: TGTGCTAGTGGTTTGGTACCGGGCACTGAAGCTTTCTTT. Amino acids: CASGLVPGTEAFF.

This chain joins TRBV2 and TRBJ2-1, with D uncertain. There are 15 residues in the CDR3. The germline V gene encodes CDR1 SNHLY and CDR2 FYNNEI. Between the trimmed V and J ends, which lost 3 bases and 0 bases, there was a span of 9 bases. CDR3 region: CASSDPLSSYNEQFF. The DNA for the CDR3 is TGTGCCAGCAGTGATCCCCTGAGCTCCTACAATGAGCAGTTCTTC.

The chain links TRBV9 to TRBJ2-3, with D possibly being TRBD1 (6 bases). The germline CDR1 and CDR2 sequences are SGDLS and YYNGEE. The CDR3 loop spans 17 amino acids. Trimming cost V 0 bases and J 1 base, with 15 bases left between them. The CDR3 DNA reads TGTGCCAGCAGCGTAGACCCCGACAGGTACCGCACAGATACGCAGTATTTT. Protein: CASSVDPDRYRTDTQYF.

V is TRBV6-5 and J is TRBJ2-1; no reliable D call. Germline CDR1 and CDR2: MNHEY and SVGAGI. V was shortened by 8 bases and J by 7 bases, with 18 bases between the two germline ends. The CDR3 is 14 residues long. CDR3 loop: CASAYEVMINEQFF. DNA for the CDR3: TGTGCCAGCGCCTATGAGGTAATGATTAATGAGCAGTTCTTC.

V gene TRBV5-1 combines with J gene TRBJ2-5; D possibly corresponds to TRBD1 (5 bases). The CDR3 is 14 amino acids. Germline CDR1 and CDR2: SGHRS and YFSETQ. The V end lost 1 base, the J end lost 5 bases, and 12 bases lay between the germline ends. CDR3 amino acids: CASSLRTGRETQYF. As DNA, the CDR3 is TGCGCCAGCAGCTTGAGAACAGGCAGGGAGACCCAGTACTTC.